A selection of T cell receptor beta chains follows, all from one sample in a study of CD8 T cells in Susac syndrome. MiXCR, run by TCRdb on the immunoSEQ multiplex PCR reads, gives a single entry per CDR3 protein. The table records roughly 200,000 distinct CDR3 sequences, around 94% of them present only once. The sequenced sample was CD4+ T cells from PBMCs. The receptors were gathered from a human donor with Susac syndrome. CDR3s include the opening cysteine and the closing phenylalanine or tryptophan. A D gene is named only where the DNA matches it firmly. Only part of the rows carry a size: once, few, many, or a class if the clone is expanded.

cdr3_nt	cdr3_aa	v_call	j_call	clone_size	d_call
TGTGCCAGTACGGTCGGCGGGGGCGGTCAGCCCCAGCATTTT	CASTVGGGGQPQHF	TRBV19	TRBJ1-5	.	.
TGCAGTGCTAGTAGACGGAACTATGGCTACACCTTC	CSASRRNYGYTF	TRBV20-1	TRBJ1-2	.	.
TGTGCCAGCAGTTACGCGACAGGTATGAACACTGAAGCTTTCTTT	CASSYATGMNTEAFF	TRBV6-6	TRBJ1-1	.	.
TGCAGTGCTGCCCCGGGACAGGCAACGGAAGAGACCCAGTACTTC	CSAAPGQATEETQYF	TRBV20-1	TRBJ2-5	.	TRBD1
TGTGCCAGCATCCTAGAAGAGGGCTACAATGAGCAGTTCTTC	CASILEEGYNEQFF	TRBV7-8	TRBJ2-1	.	.
TGTGCCAGCAGACCGACAAGGCTGAACACTGAAGCTTTCTTT	CASRPTRLNTEAFF	TRBV12-3/TRBV12-4	TRBJ1-1	.	.
TGTGCCAACAGCGGGGGTTTTAACACCGGGGAGCTGTTTTTT	CANSGGFNTGELFF	TRBV10-3	TRBJ2-2	.	TRBD2
TGTGCCAGCGTAGCACGATTAGGGCCCGTAAACATTCAGTACTTC	CASVARLGPVNIQYF	TRBV12-3/TRBV12-4	TRBJ2-4	.	.
TGTGCCAGCAGCCAAGGTGTCGGTGAGGGCACAGATACGCAGTATTTT	CASSQGVGEGTDTQYF	TRBV3-1	TRBJ2-3	once	.
TGCGCCAGCAGCTTGGACAGGCCAGAATACGAGCAGTACTTC	CASSLDRPEYEQYF	TRBV5-1	TRBJ2-7	.	.
TGCAGCGTTGAAGTAGCTGTAGGGCAGTTCTTC	CSVEVAVGQFF	TRBV29-1	TRBJ2-1	.	.
TGTGCCAGCTCACCTTCACAGGGGGACCAGCCCCAGCATTTT	CASSPSQGDQPQHF	TRBV18	TRBJ1-5	.	TRBD1
TGTGCCAGCAGCTTGGGCGGGAGTGGGCAAGAGACCCAGTACTTC	CASSLGGSGQETQYF	TRBV7-7	TRBJ2-5	.	TRBD2
TGTGCCAGTAGTATCCTAGCTGCCGATGAGCAGTTCTTC	CASSILAADEQFF	TRBV19	TRBJ2-1	.	.
TGCAGTGCCTACCAACCACAGGGCTCACACACTGAAGCTTTCTTT	CSAYQPQGSHTEAFF	TRBV20-1	TRBJ1-1	.	.
TGTGCCAGCAGCTTAGTCGGACAGGGGGACAATCAGCCCCAGCATTTT	CASSLVGQGDNQPQHF	TRBV7-2	TRBJ1-5	once	TRBD1
TGTGCCAGCAGCTTTTACAGGGGCCACGAGCAGTACTTC	CASSFYRGHEQYF	TRBV14	TRBJ2-7	.	TRBD1
TGTGCCAGCAGTTTATGGACAGGGGTCGATGGCTACACCTTC	CASSLWTGVDGYTF	TRBV12-3/TRBV12-4	TRBJ1-2	.	TRBD1
TGTGCCAGCAGTGAATCCGGCAGGGGGGGAGAGACCCAGTACTTC	CASSESGRGGETQYF	TRBV25-1	TRBJ2-5	once	.
TGTGCCAGTAGTATTCGCAATCAGCCCCAGCATTTT	CASSIRNQPQHF	TRBV19	TRBJ1-5	.	.
TGTGCCAGCAGCCAGATCAGGGGTTCTGGGGCCAACGTCCTGACTTTC	CASSQIRGSGANVLTF	TRBV11-1	TRBJ2-6	.	.
TGCGCCAGCAGCTTCACTAGCGGGAGTGGGAATGAGCAGTTCTTC	CASSFTSGSGNEQFF	TRBV5-1	TRBJ2-1	.	TRBD2
TGTGCCAGTAGTATATTCCTTCTTGGGCACACCTCACCCCTCCACTTT	CASSIFLLGHTSPLHF	TRBV19	TRBJ1-6	.	.
TGTGCCAGCAGCAAAACACACCTGACAGGGGGGGTTACTCTAAACTATGGCTACACCTTC	CASSKTHLTGGVTLNYGYTF	TRBV11-2	TRBJ1-2	.	TRBD1
TGTGCCAGCAGCTTAGACGGGGGGAAAGGCTACACCTTC	CASSLDGGKGYTF	TRBV7-2	TRBJ1-2	.	.
TGTGCCTGGAGGGACCCAGGGACAGGTTATGGCTACACCTTC	CAWRDPGTGYGYTF	TRBV30	TRBJ1-2	.	TRBD1
TGTGCCAGCAGACAGGACACCCAAGAGACCCAGTACTTC	CASRQDTQETQYF	TRBV6-2/TRBV6-3	TRBJ2-5	.	.
TGTGCCAGCAGTGTTAGCGCCCATGAGCAGTTCTTC	CASSVSAHEQFF	TRBV6-6	TRBJ2-1	.	.
TGTGCCAGCAGTGAATATAACCCAGGGAATTCACCCCTCCACTTT	CASSEYNPGNSPLHF	TRBV25-1	TRBJ1-6	.	.
TGTGCCAGCAGCTTCTCAGGGGGGTCGAACACCGGGGAGCTGTTTTTT	CASSFSGGSNTGELFF	TRBV13	TRBJ2-2	.	.
TGTGCCAGCAGCTTAGTTCGGGGGCCTGAAGCTTTCTTT	CASSLVRGPEAFF	TRBV7-8	TRBJ1-1	few	.
TGCAGCGTCGGTCTAACCGGGGCCAACGTCCTGACTTTC	CSVGLTGANVLTF	TRBV29-1	TRBJ2-6	.	.
TGTGCCAGCAGCTCCTTGCTAGCGGGGGAATACGAGCAGTACTTC	CASSSLLAGEYEQYF	TRBV7-3	TRBJ2-7	.	TRBD2
TGTGCCACCTCGGGGGAGATGAACACTGAAGCTTTCTTT	CATSGEMNTEAFF	TRBV18	TRBJ1-1	.	.
TGTGCCAGCAGCCAAGGATATAAGGGACGAAAGACTGAAGCTTTCTTT	CASSQGYKGRKTEAFF	TRBV14	TRBJ1-1	.	.
TGTGCCAGCAGTTACCACTACAGGGTCGAAGAGACCCAGTACTTC	CASSYHYRVEETQYF	TRBV6-6	TRBJ2-5	.	.
TGTGCCTGGAGTTTCAGGGGACTTATTAACTATGGCTACACCTTC	CAWSFRGLINYGYTF	TRBV30	TRBJ1-2	.	.
TGTGCCAGTAGTATTTCAGGGCAAAATGGCAATCAGCCCCAGCATTTT	CASSISGQNGNQPQHF	TRBV19	TRBJ1-5	.	.
TGTGCCAGCTCACCCGATACCTTTATCGCCTACGAGCAGTACTTC	CASSPDTFIAYEQYF	TRBV18	TRBJ2-7	.	.
TGTGCCAGCACTGCGACGGGAGCTTTCTTT	CASTATGAFF	TRBV6-2/TRBV6-3	TRBJ1-1	.	.
TGTGCCAGCAGCAAAAGGGAGGGCCCTCCTGGAAACACCATATATTTT	CASSKREGPPGNTIYF	TRBV21-1	TRBJ1-3	.	.
TGTGCCAGCAGTCCGAGACTAGTAAGCTCCTACGAGCAGTACTTC	CASSPRLVSSYEQYF	TRBV27	TRBJ2-7	.	.
TGTGCCAGCAGTCCCAGGTGGTTGGGGAATGAGCAGTTCTTC	CASSPRWLGNEQFF	TRBV28	TRBJ2-1	.	.
TGCAGTGCTGCGGGACAGGGGGCTACCATTCAGTACTTC	CSAAGQGATIQYF	TRBV20-1	TRBJ2-4	.	TRBD1
TGTGCCTGGAGTGTATTCGGTGAGTCCTACAATGAGCAGTTCTTC	CAWSVFGESYNEQFF	TRBV30	TRBJ2-1	.	.
TGTGCCAGTACCCCCCGGGTCTTCAACACCGGGGAGCTGTTTTTT	CASTPRVFNTGELFF	TRBV19	TRBJ2-2	.	.
TGTGCCAGCAGCGTCTCACGGGGGCCGCCGCTAAACATTCAGTACTTC	CASSVSRGPPLNIQYF	TRBV7-2	TRBJ2-4	.	.
TGTGCCAGCAGTCAGACAGCGACCGGGGAGCTGTTTTTT	CASSQTATGELFF	TRBV3-1	TRBJ2-2	.	.
TGTGCCAGCAGTTACTCATTGGGGCCCGAGAGCTCCTACGAGCAGTACTTC	CASSYSLGPESSYEQYF	TRBV6-5	TRBJ2-7	.	.
TGTGCCACCAGCAGAGCATACAATGAGCAGTTCTTC	CATSRAYNEQFF	TRBV15	TRBJ2-1	.	.
TGTGCCAGCAGTTATGGTGGCATGAACACTGAAGCTTTCTTT	CASSYGGMNTEAFF	TRBV6-2/TRBV6-3	TRBJ1-1	.	.
TGTGCCAGCAGCCAGGCGGCGGGCCAAGATCCCTACGAGCAGTACTTC	CASSQAAGQDPYEQYF	TRBV4-2	TRBJ2-7	.	.
TGTGCCAGCAATCCGGGTTATAGCAATCAGCCCCAGCATTTT	CASNPGYSNQPQHF	TRBV2	TRBJ1-5	.	.
TGCAGTGCCCCGGGACAGGGCTCTGATACGCAGTATTTT	CSAPGQGSDTQYF	TRBV20-1	TRBJ2-3	.	TRBD1